Each of the 21 T cell receptor beta chains below was sequenced from the same sample in a study of T cells after posttransplantation cyclophosphamide. Treatment was busulfan-fludarabine conditioning, a marrow graft, and cyclophosphamide on days +3 and +4. Libraries were prepared by immunoSEQ multiplex PCR; TCRdb keeps only in-frame clonotypes and omits some of them. The table includes roughly 8,700 clones, 90% detected once. The sample here was CD4+ T cells sorted from blood, taken approximately 45 months after allogeneic stem cell transplant with posttransplant cyclophosphamide. Receptors were obtained from a female patient aged 45-65 years who received an allogeneic stem cell transplant from a related donor, was CMV-positive, and had no GVHD. Some T cells may be the graft donor's.

This clone was observed a handful of times. This chain connects TRBV6-1 to TRBJ1-2, with D unresolved. Deletions cut 3 bases from V and 4 bases from J, with 6 bases between. The length of the CDR3 is 12 residues. The germline V gene has CDR1 MNHNS and CDR2 SASEGT. The CDR3 loop reads CASSERAYGYTF. CDR3 DNA sequence: TGTGCCAGCAGTGAGCGTGCCTATGGCTACACCTTC.

This clone was observed a single time. The rearrangement joins TRBV11-3 to TRBJ1-2, with unresolved D. CDR1 is SGHNT, CDR2 YENEEA, per germline. CDR3 size: 12 residues. The V end lost 4 bases, the J end lost 5 bases, and 8 bases lay between the germline ends. The CDR3 protein is CASSWRNYGYTF. CDR3 coding DNA: TGTGCCAGCAGCTGGCGGAATTATGGCTACACCTTC.

This sequence joins TRBV7-3 and TRBJ2-7; D is undetermined. CDR1 and CDR2 (germline): SGHTA, FQGTGA. The CDR3 sequence is 14 residues long. V was pared by 5 bases and J by 2 bases, with 13 bases between. Here the CDR3 reads CASSEPGAPYEQYF. CDR3 DNA sequence: TGTGCCAGCAGCGAACCCGGAGCCCCCTACGAGCAGTACTTC. The full variable domain, rest sourced from reference TRBV7-3 and TRBJ2-7, is GAGVSQTPSNKVTEKGKYVELRCDPISGHTALYWYRQSLGQGPEFLIYFQGTGAADDSGLPNDRFFAVRPEGSVSTLKIQRTERGDSAVYLCASSEPGAPYEQYFGPGTRLTVT.

The chain is built from TRBV5-1 and TRBJ2-7; TRBD2 is a possible D gene (5 bases). Germline loops: CDR1 SGHRS, CDR2 YFSETQ. CDR3 length: 15 amino acids. Trimming removed 5 bases from V and 3 bases from J, with 18 bases in between. Here the CDR3 reads CASSLKEAADYEQYF. As DNA, the CDR3 is TGCGCCAGCAGTCTCAAGGAGGCTGCTGACTACGAGCAGTACTTC.

DNA of the CDR3: TGTGCCAGTGGACAGGGGGGATCTGGAAACACCATATATTTT. Translated, it gives CASGQGGSGNTIYF. The rearrangement uses TRBV19 and TRBJ1-3; 10 bases line up with TRBD1. The V segment lost 8 bases and the J segment 1 base; nucleotides outside the gene matches: 2. CDR3 length: 14 amino acids. CDR1 and CDR2 (germline): LNHDA, SQIVND (reference sequence).

The J gene is TRBJ1-3, the V gene TRBV18; D gene uncertain. The germline gives CDR1 KGHSH, CDR2 LQKENI. The CDR3 length is 17 residues. The germline V and J ends were trimmed by 0 bases and 6 bases, with 18 bases remaining between them. DNA of the CDR3: TGTGCCAGCTCACCACCAGCGGCTGGACCTGGGGTAAACACCATATATTTT. Amino acid sequence: CASSPPAAGPGVNTIYF.

This clone was seen only a few times. V gene TRBV5-4 combines with J gene TRBJ2-1; 9 bases are a match to TRBD2. Per the germline V gene, CDR1 is SGHNT and CDR2 is YYREEE (reference sequence). V was clipped by 4 bases and J by 11 bases; unmatched bases: 13. This CDR3 spans 15 amino acids. The CDR3 DNA reads as TGTGCCAGCAGCATGTGGGATTGGCGGGAGGGCAAGCAGTTCTTC. This codes for CASSMWDWREGKQFF.

The chain uses TRBV9 and TRBJ2-3, with D possibly being TRBD2 (5 bases). The V gene's germline CDR1 is SGDLS and CDR2 YYNGEE. Deletions cut 2 bases from V and 4 bases from J, with 11 bases between. The CDR3 sequence is 14 residues long. Here the CDR3 DNA reads TGTGCCAGCAGCGTCACTAGTTTTGCAGATACGCAGTATTTT. Encoded protein: CASSVTSFADTQYF.

The CDR3 nucleotides read TGTGCCAGCAGCGGGCTAGCGGGACGATACTACGAGCAGTACTTC. Residues: CASSGLAGRYYEQYF. V gene TRBV7-2 combines with J gene TRBJ2-7; 9 bases match TRBD2. V was clipped by 5 bases and J by 3 bases; unmatched bases: 8. The V gene's germline CDR1 is SGHTA and CDR2 FQGNSA. The CDR3 covers 15 residues.

The genes are TRBV7-2 and TRBJ2-2; D is undetermined. The length of the CDR3 is 13 residues. With 2 bases removed from V and 6 bases from J, the gap between germline ends came to 7 bases. CDR1 and CDR2 (germline): SGHTA, FQGNSA. CDR3 amino acids: CASSLYSSGELFF. The CDR3 nucleotides are TGTGCCAGCAGCTTATACAGCTCCGGGGAGCTGTTTTTT.

This chain uses TRBV7-6 with TRBJ2-2, with 10 bases aligning to TRBD2. Germline lookup yields CDR1 SGHVS and CDR2 FNYEAQ. Trimming cost V 5 bases and J 1 base; bases outside gene matches: 4. The CDR3 totals 16 residues. CDR3 DNA: TGTGCCAGCAGCCCCGGACTAGCGGTGAACACCGGGGAGCTGTTTTTT. Residues: CASSPGLAVNTGELFF. Full variable domain (rest looked up from reference TRBV7-6 and TRBJ2-2): GAGVSQSPRYKVTKRGQDVALRCDPISGHVSLYWYRQALGQGPEFLTYFNYEAQQDKSGLPNDRFSAERPEGSISTLTIQRTEQRDSAMYRCASSPGLAVNTGELFFGEGSRLTVL.

V and J are TRBV5-4 and TRBJ2-1; D gene unclear. Germline loops: CDR1 SGHNT, CDR2 YYREEE (reference sequence). V was clipped by 0 bases and J by 0 bases, with 10 bases between them. The CDR3 loop spans 16 amino acids. Here the CDR3 DNA reads TGTGCCAGCAGCTTGGACCCGGAGAGCTCCTACAATGAGCAGTTCTTC. This encodes CASSLDPESSYNEQFF.

The V and J genes are TRBV6-1 and TRBJ1-3; D might be TRBD1 (5 bases). This CDR3 has 17 residues. Trimming removed 1 base at V and 0 bases at J, with 13 bases between. Germline loops: CDR1 MNHNS, CDR2 SASEGT. The CDR3 here is CASSEVLGGSSGNTIYF. The CDR3 bases are TGTGCCAGCAGTGAAGTCCTTGGGGGGAGCTCTGGAAACACCATATATTTT.

This chain connects TRBV7-3 to TRBJ2-7; D is perhaps TRBD2 (6 bases). The V end was cut by 6 bases, the J end by 3 bases, with 15 bases between. Germline CDR1 is SGHTA and CDR2 is FQGTGA. This CDR3 is 14 amino acids long. CDR3 protein: CASSSQGGHYEQYF. In nucleotides, the CDR3 is TGTGCCAGCAGTTCTCAGGGAGGCCACTACGAGCAGTACTTC.

V is TRBV7-8 and J is TRBJ1-4; D is unresolved. CDR1 is SGHVS and CDR2 is FQNEAQ in the germline V gene. The CDR3 totals 15 residues. The germline V and J ends were trimmed by 2 bases and 4 bases, with 11 bases remaining between them. CDR3 nucleotide sequence: TGTGCCAGCAGCTTATTGGGCAGCTTTAATGAAAAACTGTTTTTT. Amino acids: CASSLLGSFNEKLFF.

This rearrangement joins TRBV28 to TRBJ1-1; the match to TRBD1 covers 8 bases. The CDR3 totals 15 residues. Germline V gene data show CDR1 as MDHEN and CDR2 as SYDVKM. With V trimmed by 3 bases and J by 1 base, 4 bases remained unmatched. CDR3 DNA: TGTGCCAGCAGTTTTCCAGGGGGCGCGAACACTGAAGCTTTCTTT. Its translation: CASSFPGGANTEAFF.

The rearrangement links TRBV28 to TRBJ1-2; 8 bases line up with TRBD1. Germline V gene sequence: CDR1 MDHEN, CDR2 SYDVKM. Trimming removed 6 bases from V and 4 bases from J; junction bases left unmatched: 4. This CDR3 region has 13 residues. CDR3 sequence: CASRPGQAYGYTF. The CDR3 DNA follows: TGTGCCAGCAGACCGGGACAGGCCTATGGCTACACCTTC.

The chain combines TRBV30 with TRBJ2-5, with a tentative D call TRBD2 (5 bases). CDR1 and CDR2 from the germline V gene are GTSNPN and SVGIG (reference sequence). The CDR3 length is 14 residues. V was cut by 5 bases and J by 1 base, with 14 bases left in between. The CDR3 sequence is CAWGPGFTQETQYF. The DNA of the CDR3 is TGTGCCTGGGGGCCGGGGTTCACCCAAGAGACCCAGTACTTC. The full variable domain, completed using reference TRBV30 and TRBJ2-5, is SQTIHQWPATLVQPVGSPLSLECTVEGTSNPNLYWYRQAAGRGLQLLFYSVGIGQISSEVPQNLSASRPQDRQFILSSKKLLLSDSGFYLCAWGPGFTQETQYFGPGTRLLVL.

J is TRBJ2-3 and V is TRBV9; 8 bases fit TRBD2. Germline CDR1 reads SGDLS; CDR2 reads YYNGEE. V lost 7 bases and J lost 5; bases outside the gene matches: 9. The CDR3 has 14 amino acids. CDR3 protein: CASGQRGFRDTQYF. In DNA form, the CDR3 reads TGTGCCAGCGGACAGCGGGGGTTTAGAGATACGCAGTATTTT.

The J gene is TRBJ2-7, the V gene TRBV4-2; D possibly corresponds to TRBD2 (6 bases). V lost 6 bases to trimming and J lost 4 bases, with 19 bases between them. The CDR3 contains 15 residues. Germline lookup yields CDR1 LGHNA and CDR2 YNFKEQ. The CDR3 region is CASRPILGLSYEQYF. The CDR3 nucleotides read TGTGCCAGCAGGCCGATTCTGGGACTGTCTTACGAGCAGTACTTC.

The V call is TRBV11-2, the J call TRBJ2-7; 8 bases fit TRBD2. This CDR3 is built from 13 residues. Germline CDR1 is SGHAT and CDR2 is FQNNGV. J gave up 5 bases and V 5 bases, and 5 bases lay outside the gene matches. Written as DNA, the CDR3 is TGTGCCAGCAGCCACCTTAGCGGGAACGAGCAGTACTTC. Translating it yields CASSHLSGNEQYF.